A selection of T cell receptor beta chains follows, all from one sample in a study of blood T cell repertoires in COVID-19. Measured with immunoSEQ multiplex PCR; TCRdb has only the in-frame clones, and not every one. Of approximately 330,000 clones in the sample, around 90% were seen once. The sample taken for sequencing was peripheral blood. The receptors here all came from a man aged 30-40 years with COVID-19, enrolled during active disease. Each CDR3 is given with its conserved first and last residue. Fields, in order: J gene, CDR3 length, D gene, V gene, CDR3 protein. D genes are given only for firm matches.

TRBJ1-1 | 15 | . | TRBV18 | CASTSTQGIGTEAFF
TRBJ2-7 | 14 | . | TRBV5-1 | CASSLYGNSYEQYF
TRBJ2-3 | 14 | TRBD2 | TRBV19 | CASKERGSTDTQYF
TRBJ1-2 | 12 | . | TRBV25-1 | CASSDHRGYYTF
TRBJ1-1 | 13 | . | TRBV10-1 | CASSPGGSTEAFF
TRBJ2-1 | 14 | TRBD2 | TRBV28 | CASSLAGGGNEQFF
TRBJ1-2 | 15 | TRBD1 | TRBV10-3 | CAIRPTGEGNYGYTF
TRBJ2-7 | 15 | . | TRBV4-1 | CASSQPGQSSYEQYF
TRBJ2-1 | 15 | TRBD2 | TRBV19 | CASDSGRGTYNEQFF
TRBJ1-1 | 16 | TRBD1 | TRBV7-3 | CASSLITGTENTEAFF
TRBJ2-1 | 12 | . | TRBV10-3 | CAISEHGNEQFF
TRBJ1-2 | 17 | . | TRBV16 | CASSQPGYPALNYGYTF
TRBJ2-5 | 13 | . | TRBV5-1 | CASSLGGQETQYF
TRBJ2-1 | 20 | TRBD2 | TRBV5-4 | CASSGPGLAGGPIEYNEQFF
TRBJ1-1 | 16 | TRBD1 | TRBV14 | CASSPTRGTGITEAFF
TRBJ2-3 | 14 | TRBD1 | TRBV19 | CASGDRVGTDTQYF
TRBJ2-5 | 16 | TRBD2 | TRBV7-2 | CASSLAAAGGRETQYF
TRBJ1-4 | 17 | . | TRBV15 | CATSRVPVGATNEKLFF
TRBJ1-1 | 16 | TRBD1 | TRBV6-5 | CASSYGAGGAGAEAFF
TRBJ2-5 | 16 | . | TRBV30 | CAWRDEKLENGETQYF
TRBJ2-1 | 15 | TRBD1 | TRBV10-3 | CAISERGGDYNEQFF
TRBJ2-2 | 19 | TRBD1 | TRBV19 | CASKVGPRQGNANTGELFF
TRBJ1-1 | 15 | . | TRBV7-3 | CASSPTGDRRAEAFF
TRBJ2-7 | 15 | TRBD1 | TRBV6-6 | CASSFSTGVVYEQYF
TRBJ2-5 | 14 | . | TRBV7-8 | CASSFRGNMETQYF
TRBJ1-4 | 15 | TRBD1 | TRBV6-5 | CASSYSGTAREKLFF
TRBJ2-1 | 13 | TRBD1 | TRBV6-5 | CASRRTGSLEQFF
TRBJ1-1 | 11 | . | TRBV25-1 | CASQQGAEAFF
TRBJ2-7 | 13 | . | TRBV5-6 | CASSWGTTYEQYF
TRBJ2-2 | 16 | TRBD1 | TRBV5-5 | CASSSGTGWNTGELFF
TRBJ1-2 | 16 | TRBD1 | TRBV18 | CASSGQGIYPRHGYTF